This record concerns one T cell receptor (beta chain) sequence. Which antigen it targets is not known. The input lacks base qualities; no much larger clone sits a single base away. Within the sample, other DNA sequences also encode this same CDR3. A distance of 3 bases separates the germline ends of V and J, which lose 0 bases and 3 bases respectively. Measured from the cysteine to the phenylalanine, the CDR3 is 11 residues long. The kept DNA is CDR3 alone, 33 bases in frame from the first base. CDR1 and CDR2 are read off the germline V gene (reference sequence) as DFQATT and SNEGSKA. The sample's treatment or condition, from its label and the paper: some 20 received Ad26.COV2.S at low or high dose, single or two shots; about 5 received placebo; per-sample allocation not given. For vaccine and placebo recipients, the sequenced repertoires came from samples collected on day 63 after the first injection. Between 29 July and 7 August 2020, Cohort 1b enrolled around 24 adults aged 18-55 years at one site in Boston, USA. Ad26.COV2.S was a replication-incompetent adenovirus type 26 vector that expressed a prefusion-stabilized SARS-CoV-2 spike protein derived from the original Wuhan strain.

The data were obtained in a study of Ad26.COV2.S vaccination and SARS-CoV-2 variants (dated by TCRdb to the early 2020s). In the study overall: Donors in the vaccine arm were drawn from COV1001, a phase I-IIa trial of Ad26.COV2.S in healthy adults that was multicentre, randomized, double-blind and placebo-controlled. Dosing of Ad26.COV2.S was intramuscular, at either 5x10^10 or 1x10^11 viral particles, delivered as one shot or as two shots spaced 56 days apart. The specificity and breadth of SARS-CoV-2-reactive T cell receptors after Ad26.COV2.S vaccination were assessed by TCRbeta repertoire sequencing. The TCR-sequenced set comprised around 30 samples: roughly 19 Ad26.COV2.S vaccine recipients, 5 placebo recipients and 8 SARS-CoV-2 convalescent individuals. Participants in the trial were split at random into five groups of five each, receiving low-dose or high-dose Ad26.COV2.S once or twice, or else placebo on both occasions. Investigators did not know the trial group allocation while performing experiments and assessing outcomes. The study at large found these results: After vaccination, substantial breadth of spike-specific CD8+ and CD4+ T cell responses was reported. Vaccine and placebo recipients had similar non-spike TCR breadth, a finding consistent with the vaccine containing only spike. It was noted by the authors that total T cell responses may have been underestimated by the TCR breadth and depth analyses. Compared with placebo recipients, Ad26.COV2.S recipients showed higher spike-specific TCR breadth (P = 0.0014). The study lacked the statistical power to compare responses across vaccine doses or regimens.

The immunoSEQ Assay was the method used to sequence TCRbeta CDR3 regions. After extraction, genomic DNA underwent amplification by bias-controlled multiplex PCR, followed by high-throughput sequencing. The published analysis was carried out like this. Collapsing and filtering of sequences were performed to quantify the absolute abundance of each unique TCRbeta CDR3 region. T cell fraction was estimated by normalization of TCRbeta template counts to usable DNA, with usable DNA being measured through amplification of reference genes present in all nucleated cells. Repertoire TCRs were annotated as SARS-CoV-2-specific when V gene, CDR3 amino acid sequence and J gene were exactly matched to a known reactive TCR set. The reference SARS-CoV-2 TCR set was obtained from MIRA and was filtered for enrichment in COVID-19-positive ImmuneCODE repertoires, whereby public or cross-reactive TCRs were removed. Based on the MIRA antigens, annotated TCRs were further analysed at the level of specific ORF or position within ORF. Breadth was defined as annotated unique rearrangements over total unique productive rearrangements; depth was the summed frequency of those rearrangements. TCR breadth was compared between groups using two-sided Wilcoxon rank-sum tests. TCRdb retrieved this table from immuneACCESS and kept in-frame rearrangements only. Not all clones are present; in checked studies, unresolved V genes account for under half, and no reason is known for the remainder. From that table come the V and J calls and clone size; the DNA was used to work out D and trimming. This sample has nearly 400,000 clones in its table, and approximately 90% of those were observed once. About 1.9% of the sample lies in the top ten.

The receptor comes from a person aged 18-65 years who received the Ad26.COV2.S COVID-19 vaccine or a placebo. This material consisted of peripheral blood, taken in a trial of Ad26.COV2.S vaccine versus placebo. In this chain, TRBV20-1 is recombined with TRBJ2-7; no D gene can be assigned with confidence. This receptor carries the CDR3 CSAREGYEQYF. The nucleotides read TGCAGTGCTAGAGAGGGCTACGAGCAGTACTTC.